This record covers a single T cell receptor (beta chain). What it recognizes is unknown. This record belongs to a study of regulatory T cells in long-lasting Graves disease. Study as a whole: Graves' disease counted as persistent after over 5 years of antithyroid drugs with positive TSH receptor antibodies. Whole-study findings and limits: Few sampled subjects may have lowered accuracy. Newly diagnosed Graves' patients had higher TCR diversity than persistent ones.

Combining iRepertoire HTBI primers with Arm-PCR of CDR3 regions, the authors built TCR beta libraries. MiXCR, run by TCRdb on the multiplex PCR reads, gives a single entry per CDR3 protein. The sample records almost 350,000 distinct CDR3 sequences, around 20% being singletons. The time point here: persistent/refractory GD, antithyroid drugs over 5 years with positive TRAb. Researchers made the TCR library from RNA that was extracted from PBMCs. The V end lost 5 bases, the J end lost 2 bases, and 13 bases lay between the germline ends. CDR3 length equals 15 residues. Per the germline V gene, CDR1 is SEHNR and CDR2 is FQNEAQ (reference sequence).

The starting material was peripheral blood mononuclear cells (PBMCs), obtained when the disease was refractory, from a patient treated with antithyroid drugs. The sequence was obtained from a female donor with Graves disease. This rearrangement joins TRBV7-9 to TRBJ1-5; D unresolved. For the CDR3, the DNA is TGTGCCAGCAGCCCCAGCGGGTTTGGCAATCAGCCCCAGCATTTT. Residues: CASSPSGFGNQPQHF.